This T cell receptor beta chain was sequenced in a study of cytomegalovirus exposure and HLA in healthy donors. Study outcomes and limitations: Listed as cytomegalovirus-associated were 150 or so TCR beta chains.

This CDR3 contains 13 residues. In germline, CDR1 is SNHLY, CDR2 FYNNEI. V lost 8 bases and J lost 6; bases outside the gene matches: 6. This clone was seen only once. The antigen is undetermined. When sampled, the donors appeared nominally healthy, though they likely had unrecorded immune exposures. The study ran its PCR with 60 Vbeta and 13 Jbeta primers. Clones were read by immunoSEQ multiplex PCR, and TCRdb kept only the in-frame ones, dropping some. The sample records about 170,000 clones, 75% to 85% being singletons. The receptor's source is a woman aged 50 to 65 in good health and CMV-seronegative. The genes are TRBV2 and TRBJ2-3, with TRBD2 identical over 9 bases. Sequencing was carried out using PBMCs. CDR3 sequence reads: CASGAGGPDTQYF. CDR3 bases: TGTGCCAGCGGGGCGGGGGGGCCGGATACGCAGTATTTT.